Sequencing of this T cell receptor beta chain was carried out in a study of blood T cell repertoires in COVID-19. Trimming left V 0 bases short and J 11 bases short, with 13 bases between. Germline-derived CDR1 and CDR2 are SGHNT and YENEEA. The CDR3 runs to 13 residues. The table came from immunoSEQ multiplex PCR; TCRdb's copy has only in-frame clones and leaves some out. The profile covers 210,000 or so clones, with 86% appearing a single time and roughly 2% taken by the ten largest. In this sample, this clone turned up once. Input material: peripheral blood. The chain recombines TRBV11-3 with TRBJ1-1; D not certain. The TCR was taken from a woman aged 50 to 60 with acute or convalescent COVID-19. DNA of the CDR3: TGTGCCAGCAGCTTAGATTTAAAACAGACGGCTTTCTTT. Residues: CASSLDLKQTAFF.